A single sample is the source of the 4 T cell receptor beta chains below, sequenced in a study of T cells in Graves' hyperthyroidism and ophthalmopathy. The source material, RNA transcripts, was used to amplify TCR beta CDR3 regions. First-round RT-PCR of the TCR CDR3 relied on the HTBI primer set. MiXCR, applied by TCRdb to the multiplex PCR reads, yields one record per CDR3 protein. The sample has just over 550,000 distinct CDR3 sequences, about half seen once; the top ten hold just over 8%. The sample taken for sequencing was peripheral blood or thyroid tissue (not recorded which). These receptors were obtained from a woman between 18 and 29 years old with Graves' hyperthyroidism.

The table lists this clonotype with a few counts. The chain couples TRBV5-6 to TRBJ1-5, with D uncertain. Trimming took off 8 bases at V and 5 bases at J, with 17 bases between the two ends. The V gene's germline CDR1 is SGHDT and CDR2 YYEEEE. This CDR3 region has 14 residues. CDR3 protein: CARTRFREDQPQHF. The CDR3 nucleotides are TGTGCCAGGACCAGGTTTAGGGAGGATCAGCCCCAGCATTTT.

This rearrangement joins TRBV9 to TRBJ2-5, with D tentatively TRBD1 (5 bases). The CDR3 length is 16 residues. Per the germline V gene, CDR1 is SGDLS and CDR2 is YYNGEE. The ends were cut back, 1 base at V and 5 bases at J, with 18 bases in the middle. CDR3 nucleotides: TGTGCCAGCAGCGTACGCCCCCAAGGGGCAGGTGAGACCCAGTACTTC. This encodes CASSVRPQGAGETQYF.

This clonotype was counted ten times or more. The J gene is TRBJ1-3, the V gene TRBV15, with 8 nucleotides matching TRBD1. Germline trimming cut 5 bases from V and 0 bases from J; bases unmatched to any gene: 0. CDR1 is LNHNV, CDR2 YYDKDF, per germline (reference sequence). The CDR3 is 14 residues long. Here the CDR3 reads CATSGQGSGNTIYF. The CDR3 DNA follows: TGTGCCACCAGCGGACAGGGCTCTGGAAACACCATATATTTT.

This clonotype was recorded many times. The rearrangement joins TRBV24-1 to TRBJ2-6; D perhaps matches TRBD2 (5 bases). Germline-derived CDR1 and CDR2 are KGHDR and SFDVKD. This CDR3 comprises 17 residues. V lost 2 bases, J lost 0 bases, and 10 bases lay in between. The CDR3 DNA follows: TGTGCCACCAGTGATTGGGGAGTTGGCTCTGGGGCCAACGTCCTGACTTTC. Translated: CATSDWGVGSGANVLTF.